The present TCR beta chain was sequenced within a study of shared clonotypes between healthy human individuals. Across the study: The study used three CD4 naive, three CD4 memory, two CD8 naive and one CD8 memory plate per donor. Study conclusions and caveats: Deeper or shallower sequencing was expected to change how clonotypes are shared among donors. The genetic and exposure-history diversity represented was limited by few donors.

This CDR3 is built from 13 residues. Trimming took off 2 bases at V and 4 bases at J, with 10 bases between the two ends. Germline V lookup: CDR1 SGHNT, CDR2 YYREEE (reference sequence). Measured with immunoSEQ multiplex PCR; TCRdb has only the in-frame clones, and not every one. The sample yields 2 million to 2.5 million clones, 92% seen once. In the case of this clone: Its antigen is as yet unknown.

The donor cohort consisted entirely of Caucasian adults residing in Nashville, Tennessee. This sequence was found in a young man in good health. Some clones in this sample may be carry-over from other donors' samples. The chain has TRBV5-4 and TRBJ2-7; tentatively, D is TRBD1 (5 bases). The sequenced material came from naive CD4+ T cells from PBMCs. The subset denotes: CD45RA+ positively selected. CDR3 residues: CASSFGAVYEQYF. CDR3 bases: TGTGCCAGCAGCTTTGGGGCAGTATACGAGCAGTACTTC.